The table lists the clone carrying this T cell receptor (beta chain) with a few counts. Its antigen is not identified. The germline V gene encodes CDR1 MRHNA and CDR2 SNTAGT. This CDR3 contains 15 residues. V lost 5 bases to trimming and J lost 4 bases; unmatched junction nucleotides: 6. The sample originates from a study of post-analysis software for immune sequencing data. Looking at the study overall: In terms of disease course, relapsing-remitting, secondary progressive and progressive-relapsing multiple sclerosis were included. The study, taken as a whole, reports: When the samples were clustered directly with F measure, those that had been prepared in the same batch showed strong co-clustering. In patients, TRBV5-6, TRBV5-1 and TRBV20-1 belonged to five or six TRBV segments found more frequently than in controls. Controls significantly exceeded multiple sclerosis patients in normalized Chao1 diversity.

The authors incorporated unique molecular identifiers into the TCR beta cDNA libraries. Between roughly 1 and 10 million T cells gave rise to some 490,000 cDNA molecules. Each CDR3 protein gets one entry after TCRdb re-called the PCR reads with MiXCR. Among about 820,000 distinct CDR3 sequences, around 50% were seen once, and the ten largest hold 4.6%. The gene calls are TRBV6-4 and TRBJ2-1, with TRBD2 identical over 9 bases. The TCR sequence derives from a girl under 18 with multiple sclerosis. Sequencing was done on a sample of blood. The CDR3 DNA reads as TGTGCCAGCAGTCAAACTAGCGGGTTTTACAATGAGCAGTTCTTC. Translated, it gives CASSQTSGFYNEQFF.